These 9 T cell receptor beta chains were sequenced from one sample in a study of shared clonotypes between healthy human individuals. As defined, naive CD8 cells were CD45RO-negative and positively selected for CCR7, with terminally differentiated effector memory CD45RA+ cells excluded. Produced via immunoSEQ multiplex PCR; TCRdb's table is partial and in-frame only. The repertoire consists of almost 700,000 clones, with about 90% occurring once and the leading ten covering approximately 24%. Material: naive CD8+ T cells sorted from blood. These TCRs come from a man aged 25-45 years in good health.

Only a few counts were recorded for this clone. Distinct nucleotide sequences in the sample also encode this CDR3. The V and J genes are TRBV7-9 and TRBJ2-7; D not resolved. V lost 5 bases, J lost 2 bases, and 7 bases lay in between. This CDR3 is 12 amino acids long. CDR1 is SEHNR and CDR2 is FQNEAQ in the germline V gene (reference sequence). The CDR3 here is CASSLEPYEQYF. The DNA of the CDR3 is TGTGCCAGCAGCCTGGAGCCCTACGAGCAGTACTTC.

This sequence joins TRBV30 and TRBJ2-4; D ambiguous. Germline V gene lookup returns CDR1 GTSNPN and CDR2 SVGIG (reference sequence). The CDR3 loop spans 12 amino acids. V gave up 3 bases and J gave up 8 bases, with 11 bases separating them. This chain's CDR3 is CAWSLLGDIQYF. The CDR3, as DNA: TGTGCCTGGAGCCTTCTTGGGGACATTCAGTACTTC.

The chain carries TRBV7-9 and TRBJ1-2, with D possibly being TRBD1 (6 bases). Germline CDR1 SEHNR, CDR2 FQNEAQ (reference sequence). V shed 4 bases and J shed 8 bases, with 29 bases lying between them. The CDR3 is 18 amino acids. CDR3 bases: TGTGCCAGCAGCTCTAACCTACGTTCAAACAGGGTGCTGGAGGGCTACACCTTC. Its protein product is CASSSNLRSNRVLEGYTF.

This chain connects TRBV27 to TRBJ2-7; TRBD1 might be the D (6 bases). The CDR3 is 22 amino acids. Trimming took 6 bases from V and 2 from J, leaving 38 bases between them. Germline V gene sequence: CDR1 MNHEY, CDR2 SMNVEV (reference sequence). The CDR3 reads CASSRIYRVIRERQANPYEQYF. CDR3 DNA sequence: TGTGCCAGCAGCCGAATTTATAGAGTCATCCGGGAAAGACAGGCCAATCCCTACGAGCAGTACTTC.

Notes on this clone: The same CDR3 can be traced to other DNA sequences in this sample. CDR3 residues: CASSLGLSGEQYF. The CDR3 nucleotides read TGTGCCAGCAGCTTAGGACTATCGGGGGAGCAGTACTTC. This chain joins TRBV11-3 and TRBJ2-7; tentatively, D is TRBD2 (5 bases). This CDR3 contains 13 residues. CDR1 and CDR2 from the germline V gene are SGHNT and YENEEA. Trimming removed 1 base at V and 7 bases at J, with 11 bases between.

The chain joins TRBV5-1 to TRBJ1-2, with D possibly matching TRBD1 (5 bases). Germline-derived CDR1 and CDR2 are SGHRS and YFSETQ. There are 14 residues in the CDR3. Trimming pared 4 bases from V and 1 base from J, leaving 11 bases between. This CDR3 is CASSPGRLNYGYTF. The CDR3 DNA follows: TGCGCCAGCAGCCCGGGACGGCTTAACTATGGCTACACCTTC.

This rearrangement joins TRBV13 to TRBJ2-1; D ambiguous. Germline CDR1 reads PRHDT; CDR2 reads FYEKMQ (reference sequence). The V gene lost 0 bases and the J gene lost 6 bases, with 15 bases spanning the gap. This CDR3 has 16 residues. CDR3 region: CASSLGATIPTNEQFF. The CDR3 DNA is TGTGCCAGCAGCTTAGGAGCTACAATTCCCACCAATGAGCAGTTCTTC.

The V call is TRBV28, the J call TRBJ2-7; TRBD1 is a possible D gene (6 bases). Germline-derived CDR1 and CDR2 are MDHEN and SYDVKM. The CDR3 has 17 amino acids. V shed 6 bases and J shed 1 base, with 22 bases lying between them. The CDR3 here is CASRPLREDRLSYEQYF. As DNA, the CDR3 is TGTGCCAGCAGACCGCTTAGAGAGGACAGACTTTCCTACGAGCAGTACTTC. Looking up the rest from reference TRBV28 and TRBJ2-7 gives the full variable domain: DVKVTQSSRYLVKRTGEKVFLECVQDMDHENMFWYRQDPGLGLRLIYFSYDVKMKEKGDIPEGYSVSREKKERFSLILESASTNQTSMYLCASRPLREDRLSYEQYFGPGTRLTVT.

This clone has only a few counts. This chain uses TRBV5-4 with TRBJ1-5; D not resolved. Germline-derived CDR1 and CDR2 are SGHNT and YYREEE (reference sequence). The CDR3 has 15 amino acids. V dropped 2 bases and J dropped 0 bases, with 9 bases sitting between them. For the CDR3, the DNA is TGTGCCAGCAGCTTTGGACCAGATAGCAATCAGCCCCAGCATTTT. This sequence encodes CASSFGPDSNQPQHF.